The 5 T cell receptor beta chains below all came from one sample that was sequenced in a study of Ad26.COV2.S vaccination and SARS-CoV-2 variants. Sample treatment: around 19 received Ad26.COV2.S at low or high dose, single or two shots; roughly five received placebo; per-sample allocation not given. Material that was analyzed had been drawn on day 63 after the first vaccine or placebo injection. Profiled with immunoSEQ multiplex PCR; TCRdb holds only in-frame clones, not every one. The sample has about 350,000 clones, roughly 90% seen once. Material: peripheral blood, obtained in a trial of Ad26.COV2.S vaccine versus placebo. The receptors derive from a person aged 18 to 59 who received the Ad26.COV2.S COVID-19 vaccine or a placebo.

In DNA form, the CDR3 reads TGTGCCATCAGTGAAACACTCCGGGCAATGAACACTGAAGCTTTCTTT. It translates to CAISETLRAMNTEAFF. The J gene is TRBJ1-1, the V gene TRBV10-3; D unclear. CDR1 is ENHRY and CDR2 is SYGVKD in the germline V gene. The V gene lost 3 bases and the J gene lost 0 bases, with 14 bases spanning the gap. The CDR3 totals 16 residues.

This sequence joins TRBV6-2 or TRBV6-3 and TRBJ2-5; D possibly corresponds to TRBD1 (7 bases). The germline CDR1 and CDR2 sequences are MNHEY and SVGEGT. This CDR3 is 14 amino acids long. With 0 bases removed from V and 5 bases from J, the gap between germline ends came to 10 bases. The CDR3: CASSYSTGRETQYF. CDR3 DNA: TGTGCCAGCAGTTACTCGACAGGGAGGGAGACCCAGTACTTC.

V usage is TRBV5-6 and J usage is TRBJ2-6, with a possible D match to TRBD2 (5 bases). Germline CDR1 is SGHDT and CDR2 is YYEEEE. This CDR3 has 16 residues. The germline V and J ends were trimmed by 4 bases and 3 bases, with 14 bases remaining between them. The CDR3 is CASSGWIRGGANVLTF. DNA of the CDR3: TGTGCCAGCAGCGGATGGATACGGGGTGGGGCCAACGTCCTGACTTTC.

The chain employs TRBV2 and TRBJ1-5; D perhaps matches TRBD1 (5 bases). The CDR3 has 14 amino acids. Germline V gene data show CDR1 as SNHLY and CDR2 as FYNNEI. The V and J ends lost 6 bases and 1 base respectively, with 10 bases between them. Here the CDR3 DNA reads TGTGCCAGCAGGGGACTGGGGAGCAATCAGCCCCAGCATTTT. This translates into CASRGLGSNQPQHF.

CDR3 in DNA: TGTGCCAGCAGCTTAGTCCGGGGGGACACTGAAGCTTTCTTT. Protein: CASSLVRGDTEAFF. The chain links TRBV7-2 to TRBJ1-1, with a possible D match to TRBD1 (5 bases). V dropped 1 base and J dropped 3 bases, with 9 bases sitting between them. Looked up from germline, CDR1 is SGHTA and CDR2 is FQGNSA. The CDR3 is 14 amino acids.